This entry describes one T cell receptor (beta chain). Its antigen is currently unknown. Donors consisted of healthy bone marrow donors. This entry belongs to a study of cytomegalovirus exposure and HLA in healthy donors. General study points: It was reported in a later analysis that an Asian-associated ancestry cluster showed fewer N-insertions than the approximately 700-donor mean. The classifier reportedly diagnosed cytomegalovirus status with high sensitivity and specificity.

The CDR3 is 15 amino acids. Germline V gives CDR1 SGHTA, CDR2 FQGNSA. The germline V and J ends were trimmed by 1 base and 4 bases, with 11 bases remaining between them. The PCR made use of 60 Vbeta and 13 Jbeta primers. Generated by immunoSEQ multiplex PCR, the TCRdb table keeps only in-frame clones and is missing some. The sample shows more than 150,000 clones, under 85% of them seen only once. This clonotype originated in a man between 50 and 59 years old in good health and CMV-seronegative. This rearrangement joins TRBV7-2 to TRBJ2-1, with TRBD2 as a possible D gene (6 bases). The specimen sequenced was PBMCs. The CDR3 is CASSLGGASYNEQFF. The CDR3 nucleotides read TGTGCCAGCAGCTTAGGCGGGGCGTCATACAATGAGCAGTTCTTC.